Presented here are 26 T cell receptor beta chains from one specimen sequenced in a study of blood T cells in healthy people across ages. Combining a sample-barcoded 5' primer with a J-beta primer mix, a second PCR ran for roughly 6 to 12 cycles. TCRdb reanalysed the 5' RACE reads using MiXCR and keeps one entry per CDR3 protein. The sample contains approximately 2,000,000 distinct CDR3 sequences, roughly two fifths of which appear only once. The specimen was blood. The receptors originated from a human donor in good health.

This clonotype was seen a handful of times. The CDR3 reads CASSRTVQYNQPQHF. CDR3 nucleotide sequence: TGTGCCAGCAGCCGGACAGTGCAGTACAATCAGCCCCAGCATTTT. The genes are TRBV7-2 and TRBJ1-5; TRBD1 might be the D (6 bases). V lost 5 bases, J lost 3 bases, and 14 bases lay in between. CDR1 is SGHTA, CDR2 FQGNSA, per germline. The CDR3 extends over 15 amino acids.

The chain has TRBV7-3 and TRBJ2-2, with unresolved D. V lost 3 bases and J 3 bases, leaving 8 bases between the germline ends. The length of the CDR3 is 14 residues. Germline V gene lookup returns CDR1 SGHTA and CDR2 FQGTGA. The CDR3 loop is CASSFDTYTGELFF. The CDR3 DNA is TGTGCCAGCAGCTTCGACACTTACACCGGGGAGCTGTTTTTT.

In its sample, this clonotype was seen a few times. The chain couples TRBV20-1 to TRBJ1-1, with a weak D call TRBD1 (5 bases). V was trimmed by 5 bases and J by 3 bases, leaving 13 bases between them. In germline, CDR1 is DFQATT, CDR2 SNEGSKA (reference sequence). The CDR3 is 13 amino acids. CDR3 sequence: CSAPPIGDTEAFF. The CDR3 region has the DNA TGCAGTGCTCCCCCAATAGGGGACACTGAAGCTTTCTTT.

The chain is built from TRBV7-3 and TRBJ2-7; D is ambiguous. The J call may be incorrect, as the DNA end agrees better with TRBJ2-5. This CDR3 region has 13 residues. Germline-derived CDR1 and CDR2 are SGHTA and FQGTGA. This CDR3 is CASSVSVEETQYF. CDR3 bases: TGTGCCAGCAGCGTATCCGTGGAAGAGACCCAGTACTTC.

This clonotype has just a few counts. The rearrangement links TRBV5-6 to TRBJ2-7; D ambiguous. Germline lookup yields CDR1 SGHDT and CDR2 YYEEEE. The length of the CDR3 is 13 residues. V dropped 0 bases and J dropped 5 bases, with 9 bases sitting between them. In nucleotides, the CDR3 is TGTGCCAGCAGCTTGGGGCAGCCAGACGAGCAGTACTTC. Translating it yields CASSLGQPDEQYF.

V usage is TRBV5-1 and J usage is TRBJ2-1; TRBD2 aligns across 7 bases. Trimming removed 4 bases from V and 3 bases from J; junction bases left unmatched: 7. There are 15 residues in the CDR3. CDR1 is SGHRS, CDR2 YFSETQ, per germline. The CDR3 sequence is CASSRAGPGYNEQFF. Here the CDR3 DNA reads TGCGCCAGCAGCCGAGCGGGACCGGGCTACAATGAGCAGTTCTTC.

The sample holds a few counts of this clonotype. The chain recombines TRBV20-1 with TRBJ1-1, with D unclear. V lost 6 bases and J lost 8, with 19 bases in between. The CDR3 length is 13 residues. Germline V lookup: CDR1 DFQATT, CDR2 SNEGSKA (reference sequence). Written as DNA, the CDR3 is TGCAGTGCCCAGCCCCCCGTTTCTGACGAAGCTTTCTTT. This gives the protein CSAQPPVSDEAFF.

On this clonotype: At one boundary the junction diverges from the germline segment, which might be a read error. This chain links TRBV2 with TRBJ1-2; D is ambiguous. Germline V lookup: CDR1 SNHLY, CDR2 FYNNEI. The CDR3 extends over 14 amino acids. The CDR3 DNA is TGTGCCAGCAGTGAAGGCGTCAGACTCTATGGCTGCACCTTC. It translates to CASSEGVRLYGCTF.

The J gene is TRBJ1-5, the V gene TRBV5-8; the match to TRBD1 covers 9 bases. The CDR3 covers 16 residues. Germline CDR1 reads SGHTS; CDR2 reads YDEGEE. Trimming at V came to 6 bases and at J to 4 bases, leaving 11 bases not matched to a gene. The CDR3 DNA reads TGTGCCAGCACCCTGGACAGGGGCATTGGGAATCAGCCCCAGCATTTT. Its protein product is CASTLDRGIGNQPQHF.

This clonotype was seen ten or more times. This chain links TRBV7-2 with TRBJ2-5, with D unresolved. V dropped 0 bases and J dropped 5 bases, with 4 bases sitting between them. Germline V gives CDR1 SGHTA, CDR2 FQGNSA. The CDR3 has 12 amino acids. This CDR3 reads CASSLASETQYF. CDR3 nucleotides: TGTGCCAGCAGCTTAGCATCGGAGACCCAGTACTTC.

A few counts support this clonotype. The chain uses TRBV9 and TRBJ2-1; no reliable D call. This CDR3 contains 15 residues. The V end lost 0 bases, the J end lost 2 bases, and 9 bases lay between the germline ends. Germline loops: CDR1 SGDLS, CDR2 YYNGEE. The DNA for the CDR3 is TGTGCCAGCAGCGTAGGCAGGTACCCCTACAATGAGCAGTTCTTC. Its translation is CASSVGRYPYNEQFF.

This chain links TRBV7-2 with TRBJ2-7; the D gene is possibly TRBD2 (5 bases). There are 17 residues in the CDR3. Trimming took off 4 bases at V and 0 bases at J, with 19 bases between the two ends. The germline CDR1 and CDR2 sequences are SGHTA and FQGNSA. In nucleotides, the CDR3 is TGTGCCAGCAGCTCCGGGGTGGTTTTGGAGAGCTCCTACGAGCAGTACTTC. This encodes CASSSGVVLESSYEQYF.

The genes are TRBV11-2 and TRBJ1-5; TRBD1 might be the D (5 bases). The V end lost 0 bases, the J end lost 0 bases, and 9 bases lay between the germline ends. Germline V gene lookup returns CDR1 SGHAT and CDR2 FQNNGV. The CDR3 totals 16 residues. In DNA, the CDR3 is TGTGCCAGCAGCTTAGATGACAGAAATAGCAATCAGCCCCAGCATTTT. It encodes CASSLDDRNSNQPQHF.

This clonotype came up a few times. The chain is built from TRBV29-1 and TRBJ1-1, with D tentatively TRBD1 (5 bases). The ends were cut back, 6 bases at V and 4 bases at J, with 18 bases in the middle. CDR1 is SQVTM, CDR2 ANQGSEA, per germline. This CDR3 spans 14 amino acids. CDR3 residues: CSVYTSNTGTEAFF. DNA of the CDR3: TGCAGCGTCTACACTTCCAACACAGGCACTGAAGCTTTCTTT.

This chain joins TRBV6-1 and TRBJ1-1; a weak D match, TRBD1 (5 bases). From germline, CDR1 is MNHNS and CDR2 SASEGT. The germline V and J ends were trimmed by 7 bases and 1 base, with 10 bases remaining between them. The CDR3 length is 13 residues. The CDR3 reads CASIITGNTEAFF. Written as DNA, the CDR3 is TGTGCCAGCATTATTACAGGGAACACTGAAGCTTTCTTT.

This rearrangement joins TRBV4-1 to TRBJ2-5; 11 bases fit TRBD2. This CDR3 region has 16 residues. In germline, CDR1 is MGHRA, CDR2 YSYEKL. V shed 3 bases, J shed 1 base, and the junction held 4 bases outside the gene matches. This CDR3 is CASSQLGLAAQETQYF. CDR3 sequence (DNA): TGCGCCAGCAGCCAGCTGGGACTAGCGGCCCAAGAGACCCAGTACTTC.

The chain uses TRBV3-1 and TRBJ2-4, with D tentatively TRBD2 (6 bases). This CDR3 has 15 residues. V shed 1 base and J shed 3 bases, with 10 bases lying between them. CDR1 is LGHDT and CDR2 is YNNKEL in the germline V gene (reference sequence). The CDR3, as DNA: TGTGCCAGCAGCCAAGGTCCGGGGGACAAAAACATTCAGTACTTC. Its protein product is CASSQGPGDKNIQYF.

The chain employs TRBV24-1 and TRBJ2-7, with a possible D match to TRBD2 (5 bases). Germline V lookup: CDR1 KGHDR, CDR2 SFDVKD. The CDR3 totals 17 residues. V dropped 0 bases and J dropped 7 bases, with 21 bases sitting between them. CDR3 region: CATSDLQFRGPTDEQYF. For the CDR3, the DNA is TGTGCCACCAGTGATTTGCAGTTCAGAGGGCCGACTGATGAGCAGTACTTC.

The table lists this clonotype with a few counts. The chain carries TRBV11-2 and TRBJ2-3, with a possible D match to TRBD2 (7 bases). This CDR3 contains 15 residues. The germline V gene has CDR1 SGHAT and CDR2 FQNNGV. Trimming cost V 7 bases and J 4 bases, with 18 bases left between them. This CDR3 reads CASTQGGGNADTQYF. The CDR3 nucleotides are TGTGCCAGCACCCAGGGAGGGGGGAACGCAGATACGCAGTATTTT.

The chain carries TRBV20-1 and TRBJ2-3, with TRBD2 matching over 13 bases. Germline CDR1 and CDR2: DFQATT and SNEGSKA (reference sequence). CDR3 length: 17 amino acids. The J segment lost 5 bases and the V segment lost 3 bases, leaving 11 bases of the junction unmatched. CDR3: CSASPMTSGGSRDTQYF. CDR3 DNA sequence: TGCAGTGCTAGTCCTATGACTAGCGGGGGGTCCAGAGATACGCAGTATTTT.

This clonotype was detected only a few times. J is TRBJ1-1 and V is TRBV12-3 or TRBV12-4; D is unclear. V was clipped by 3 bases and J by 8 bases, with 10 bases between them. CDR3 length: 12 amino acids. The CDR3 protein is CASSFEGVEAFF. The CDR3 DNA follows: TGTGCCAGCAGTTTTGAGGGCGTAGAAGCTTTCTTT.

This clonotype has just a few counts. The rearrangement links TRBV4-3 to TRBJ2-1; 8 positions match TRBD1. The CDR3 contains 14 residues. The germline CDR1 and CDR2 sequences are LGHNA and YSLEER. The V gene end was trimmed by 3 bases and the J gene end by 9 bases; junction bases not matched to a gene: 7. CDR3 DNA sequence: TGCGCCAGCAGCCAGCCGGGACAGGCTGTTGAGCAGTTCTTC. It specifies CASSQPGQAVEQFF.

This clonotype has just one count. The CDR3 DNA reads as TGTGCCACCTGGGGTGACCGCGGCTACACCTTC. Its protein product is CATWGDRGYTF. The chain has TRBV15 and TRBJ1-2; D not resolved. The V gene's germline CDR1 is LNHNV and CDR2 YYDKDF (reference sequence). CDR3 length equals 11 residues. Trimming left V 8 bases short and J 8 bases short, with 12 bases between.

This chain joins TRBV7-9 and TRBJ1-2; 12 bases align to TRBD1. Germline loops: CDR1 SEHNR, CDR2 FQNEAQ (reference sequence). The trim removed 5 bases at V and 0 bases at J, leaving 10 bases unmatched. This CDR3 contains 18 residues. The CDR3 DNA reads TGTGCCAGCAGCCTGGGACAGGGGGCTCCAGAAACTAACTATGGCTACACCTTC. This encodes CASSLGQGAPETNYGYTF.

In this sample, this clonotype turned up a few times. This chain's CDR3 is CASSPPRTRGSEQYF. DNA for the CDR3: TGTGCCAGCAGCCCCCCCCGCACAAGGGGGTCCGAGCAGTACTTC. This chain links TRBV9 with TRBJ2-7; D is perhaps TRBD1 (6 bases). The germline V gene has CDR1 SGDLS and CDR2 YYNGEE. V was pared by 4 bases and J by 6 bases, with 20 bases between. CDR3 length: 15 residues.

The chain couples TRBV5-5 to TRBJ2-1; D gene uncertain. CDR1 SGHKS and CDR2 YYEKEE come from the germline V gene (reference sequence). This CDR3 is 15 amino acids long. The V end was cut by 2 bases, the J end by 0 bases, with 9 bases between. The CDR3: CASSFWISSYNEQFF. In DNA form, the CDR3 reads TGTGCCAGCAGCTTCTGGATCAGCTCCTACAATGAGCAGTTCTTC.